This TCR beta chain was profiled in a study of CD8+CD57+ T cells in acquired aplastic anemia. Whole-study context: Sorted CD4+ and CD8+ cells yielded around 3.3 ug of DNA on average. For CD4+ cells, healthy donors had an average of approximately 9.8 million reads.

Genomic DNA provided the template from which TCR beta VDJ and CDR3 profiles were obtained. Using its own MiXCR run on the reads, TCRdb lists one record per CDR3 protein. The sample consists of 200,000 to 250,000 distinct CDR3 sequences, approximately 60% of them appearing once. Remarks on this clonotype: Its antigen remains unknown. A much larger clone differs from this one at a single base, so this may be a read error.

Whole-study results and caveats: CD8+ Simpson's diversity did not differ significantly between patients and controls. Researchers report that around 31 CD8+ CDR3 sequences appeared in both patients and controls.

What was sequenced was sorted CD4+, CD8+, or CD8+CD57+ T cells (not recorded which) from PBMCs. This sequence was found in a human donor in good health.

In DNA form, the CDR3 reads TGTGCCAGCAGTTACTCCACCCCTCCAGTGAGCGTAAAAGAGGCCCAGTACTTC. Residues: CASSYSTPPVSVKEAQYF. This rearrangement joins TRBV2 to TRBJ2-5, with unresolved D. The germline V gene has CDR1 SNHLY and CDR2 FYNNEI. The CDR3 runs to 18 residues.